The 21 T cell receptor beta chains listed next were all sequenced from one sample in a study of T cells in Graves' hyperthyroidism and ophthalmopathy. It was RNA transcripts that yielded the amplified TCR beta CDR3 regions. The HTBI primer set served for first-round RT-PCR of the TCR CDR3. One entry per CDR3 protein results from TCRdb running MiXCR on the multiplex PCR reads. The sample shows about 550,000 distinct CDR3 sequences, around 21% of them seen only once. Sequenced: blood. The receptors were sampled from a man between 18 and 29 years old with Graves' hyperthyroidism.

This clonotype was detected only a few times. J is TRBJ1-3 and V is TRBV4-1, with a tentative D call TRBD1 (5 bases). Germline V gene sequence: CDR1 MGHRA, CDR2 YSYEKL. This CDR3 spans 15 amino acids. V lost 5 bases and J 2 bases, leaving 13 bases between the germline ends. The CDR3 nucleotides read TGCGCCAGCAGCGGGGGTGTAGAGGCTGGAAACACCATATATTTT. Translation gives CASSGGVEAGNTIYF.

At least ten counts were recorded for this clonotype. CDR3 sequence: CASGGEGSNQPQHF. CDR3 sequence (DNA): TGTGCCAGCGGGGGGGAGGGAAGCAATCAGCCCCAGCATTTT. The chain links TRBV9 to TRBJ1-5; maybe TRBD1 (5 bases). Germline V gene lookup returns CDR1 SGDLS and CDR2 YYNGEE. The CDR3 runs 14 residues. The germline V and J ends were trimmed by 7 bases and 1 base, with 12 bases remaining between them.

This clonotype has at least ten counts. This chain uses TRBV30 with TRBJ1-2; D is uncertain. V was cut by 3 bases and J by 4 bases, with 15 bases left in between. Germline CDR1 is GTSNPN and CDR2 is SVGIG (reference sequence). CDR3 length: 14 amino acids. This chain's CDR3 is CAWRTSMGPYGYTF. The CDR3 nucleotides read TGTGCCTGGAGAACTTCGATGGGTCCCTATGGCTACACCTTC.

This clonotype showed up many times. The genes are TRBV12-3 or TRBV12-4 and TRBJ2-5; 10 bases fit TRBD2. V was pared by 5 bases and J by 7 bases, with 7 bases of the junction left unmatched. The length of the CDR3 is 14 residues. The CDR3 loop is CASSPLAGGRTQYF. The CDR3 DNA reads as TGTGCCAGCAGTCCCTTAGCGGGGGGTCGGACCCAGTACTTC.

Ten or more counts support this clonotype. The chain carries TRBV6-2 or TRBV6-3 and TRBJ2-1; perhaps TRBD1 as D (6 bases). CDR1 is MNHEY and CDR2 is SVGEGT in the germline V gene. The CDR3 has 12 residues. V was clipped by 7 bases and J by 7 bases, with 11 bases between them. This CDR3 reads CASTDQGNEQFF. Written as DNA, the CDR3 is TGTGCCAGCACGGACCAGGGGAATGAGCAGTTCTTC.

The chain has TRBV12-3 or TRBV12-4 and TRBJ1-2, with 7 bases identical to TRBD1. The V gene end was trimmed by 1 base and the J gene end by 2 bases; junction bases not matched to a gene: 4. The CDR3 covers 15 residues. CDR3 in DNA: TGTGCCAGCAGTTTAGGGGCAGGGGGGAACTATGGCTACACCTTC. Translating gives CASSLGAGGNYGYTF.

This clonotype has ten or more counts. The chain joins TRBV2 to TRBJ2-5; 8 nucleotides align to TRBD2. V gave up 5 bases and J gave up 5 bases; unmatched junction bases: 16. This CDR3 has 17 residues. Germline V lookup: CDR1 SNHLY, CDR2 FYNNEI. This CDR3 is CASSYYRIPGGGETQYF. DNA of the CDR3: TGTGCCAGCAGTTACTACCGAATCCCGGGAGGGGGGGAGACCCAGTACTTC.

There are many counts of this clonotype. This chain uses TRBV2 with TRBJ1-3; 7 bases fit TRBD1. The V segment lost 6 bases and the J segment 0 bases; nucleotides outside the gene matches: 11. From germline, CDR1 is SNHLY and CDR2 FYNNEI. The CDR3 is 17 amino acids. DNA for the CDR3: TGTGCCAGCAGACCCTATGGGGACAGCCACTCTGGAAACACCATATATTTT. It specifies CASRPYGDSHSGNTIYF.

This clonotype was seen ten or more times. This chain joins TRBV7-9 and TRBJ1-2, with a tentative D call TRBD1 (6 bases). The ends were cut back, 5 bases at V and 6 bases at J, with 10 bases in the middle. Germline V gene data show CDR1 as SEHNR and CDR2 as FQNEAQ (reference sequence). The CDR3 is 12 residues long. Here the CDR3 DNA reads TGTGCCAGCAGCCTATGGACAGATGGCTACACCTTC. Protein: CASSLWTDGYTF.

In its sample, this clonotype was seen many times. The V and J genes are TRBV6-1 and TRBJ2-4, with 8 bases lining up with TRBD2. The CDR3 has 14 amino acids. The germline V gene encodes CDR1 MNHNS and CDR2 SASEGT. With 10 bases clipped from V and 10 bases from J, the junction kept 15 bases outside the gene matches. CDR3 protein: CATPYGQRGWIQYF. CDR3 in DNA: TGTGCCACCCCCTACGGCCAGCGGGGGTGGATTCAGTACTTC.

This clonotype was observed many times. The chain links TRBV28 to TRBJ2-7; 13 bases line up with TRBD2. The junction had 17 bases not matched to a gene; V was cut back by 4 bases and J by 2 bases. The CDR3 is made up of 20 amino acids. CDR1 is MDHEN and CDR2 is SYDVKM in the germline V gene. The chain's CDR3 is CASSYPLQLAGGPAAYEQYF. CDR3 nucleotides: TGTGCCAGCAGTTACCCACTCCAACTAGCGGGGGGGCCGGCGGCCTACGAGCAGTACTTC.

Many counts were recorded for this clonotype. This chain uses TRBV19 with TRBJ1-1; D gene ambiguous. The CDR3 has 13 residues. The V gene lost 9 bases and the J gene lost 0 bases, with 11 bases spanning the gap. Germline V lookup: CDR1 LNHDA, CDR2 SQIVND (reference sequence). The CDR3 coding sequence is TGTGCCAGCCTATCCAGCATGAACACTGAAGCTTTCTTT. Translating gives CASLSSMNTEAFF.

This clonotype was seen many times. This sequence joins TRBV29-1 and TRBJ2-7; the D gene is possibly TRBD1 (5 bases). CDR1 SQVTM and CDR2 ANQGSEA come from the germline V gene. Trimming took 0 bases from V and 11 from J, leaving 11 bases between them. This CDR3 has 11 amino acids. The CDR3 loop is CSVEDRLGEYF. Written as DNA, the CDR3 is TGCAGCGTTGAAGATCGTTTAGGGGAGTACTTC.

This chain links TRBV5-1 with TRBJ2-7; 7 nucleotides match TRBD2. CDR1 and CDR2 (germline): SGHRS, YFSETQ. The CDR3 sequence is 16 residues long. Trimming took 4 bases from V and 0 from J; bases not matched to a gene: 10. In DNA, the CDR3 is TGCGCCAGCAGCCCTCCGGGGCGGGGGAGCTCCTACGAGCAGTACTTC. This translates into CASSPPGRGSSYEQYF.

This clonotype has at least ten counts. V and J are TRBV12-3 or TRBV12-4 and TRBJ1-1; TRBD1 agrees at 7 bases. CDR3 size: 13 residues. The J segment lost 6 bases and the V segment lost 3 bases, leaving 4 bases of the junction unmatched. The CDR3: CASSFQGESEAFF. CDR3 DNA: TGTGCCAGCAGTTTCCAGGGGGAATCTGAAGCTTTCTTT.

This clonotype was seen many times. V usage is TRBV20-1 and J usage is TRBJ1-1; D not certain. The V and J ends lost 3 bases and 0 bases respectively, with 8 bases between them. Germline V gene sequence: CDR1 DFQATT, CDR2 SNEGSKA (reference sequence). The CDR3 extends over 13 amino acids. The CDR3 DNA sequence: TGCAGTGCTAGGCTTGATTTGAACACTGAAGCTTTCTTT. This sequence encodes CSARLDLNTEAFF.

This clonotype showed up many times. The V and J genes are TRBV24-1 and TRBJ2-5; 8 bases agree with TRBD1. Germline V gene data show CDR1 as KGHDR and CDR2 as SFDVKD. Trimming at V came to 4 bases and at J to 2 bases, leaving 5 bases not matched to a gene. The CDR3 length is 15 residues. The CDR3 protein is CATSETDRVQETQYF. The CDR3 DNA is TGTGCCACCAGTGAGACGGACAGGGTACAAGAGACCCAGTACTTC.

The CDR3 protein is CASSLKFGQDNTGELFF. Here the CDR3 DNA reads TGCGCCAGCAGCTTGAAATTTGGGCAGGATAACACCGGGGAGCTGTTTTTT. The chain employs TRBV5-1 and TRBJ2-2; D not certain. The CDR3 totals 17 residues. CDR1 is SGHRS, CDR2 YFSETQ, per germline. V lost 1 base to trimming and J lost 2 bases, with 15 bases between them. The variable domain in full, completed from reference TRBV5-1 and TRBJ2-2, reads KAGVTQTPRYLIKTRGQQVTLSCSPISGHRSVSWYQQTPGQGLQFLFEYFSETQRNKGNFPGRFSGRQFSNSRSEMNVSTLELGDSALYLCASSLKFGQDNTGELFFGEGSRLTVL.

There are many counts of this clonotype. The chain couples TRBV6-1 to TRBJ1-5; a possible D gene is TRBD1 (6 bases). The germline CDR1 and CDR2 sequences are MNHNS and SASEGT. The CDR3 spans 15 residues. The V gene lost 7 bases and the J gene lost 3 bases, with 16 bases spanning the gap. The CDR3 coding sequence is TGTGCCAGCAATGATCGGGACAAAGACAATCAGCCCCAGCATTTT. Amino acids: CASNDRDKDNQPQHF.

Many counts were recorded for this clonotype. This chain's CDR3 is CASSRDSNSYEQYF. In nucleotides, the CDR3 is TGTGCCAGCAGCCGCGACAGTAACTCCTACGAGCAGTACTTC. The rearrangement uses TRBV7-2 and TRBJ2-7, with D possibly matching TRBD1 (5 bases). The V end lost 5 bases, the J end lost 0 bases, and 11 bases lay between the germline ends. Germline V gives CDR1 SGHTA, CDR2 FQGNSA. This CDR3 has 14 amino acids.

This clonotype was counted many times. This chain joins TRBV7-6 and TRBJ1-1; D may be TRBD1 (5 bases). The V gene lost 5 bases and the J gene lost 11 bases, with 15 bases spanning the gap. CDR3 length: 12 amino acids. Germline V gene lookup returns CDR1 SGHVS and CDR2 FNYEAQ. The CDR3 DNA reads as TGTGCCAGCAGCCCAGTGTGGGGCGTGGCTTTCTTT. It specifies CASSPVWGVAFF.